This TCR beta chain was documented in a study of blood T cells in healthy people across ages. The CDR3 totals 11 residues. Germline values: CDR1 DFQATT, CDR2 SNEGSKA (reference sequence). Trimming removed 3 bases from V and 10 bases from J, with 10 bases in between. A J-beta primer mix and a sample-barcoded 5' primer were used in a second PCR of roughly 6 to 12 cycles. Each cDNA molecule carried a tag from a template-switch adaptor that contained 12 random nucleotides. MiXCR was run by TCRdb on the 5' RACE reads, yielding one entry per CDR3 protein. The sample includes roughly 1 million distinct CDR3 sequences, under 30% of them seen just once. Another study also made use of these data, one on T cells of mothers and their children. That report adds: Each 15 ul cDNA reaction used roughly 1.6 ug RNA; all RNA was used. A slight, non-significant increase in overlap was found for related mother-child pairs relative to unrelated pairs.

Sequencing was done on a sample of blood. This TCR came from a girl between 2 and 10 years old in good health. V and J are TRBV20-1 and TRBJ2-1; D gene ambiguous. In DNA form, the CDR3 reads TGCAGTGCTAGTGGGGTGAAGGAGCAGTTCTTC. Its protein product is CSASGVKEQFF.